This entry lists 25 T cell receptor beta chains sequenced from one sample in a study of PD-1 blockade in classical Hodgkin lymphoma. Profiling relied on immunoSEQ multiplex PCR, and the TCRdb table lists in-frame clones only, not all of them. The profile shows approximately 44,000 clones, over 55% of them singletons. Each patient experienced a relapse that followed autologous stem cell transplantation, and brentuximab vedotin exposure varied. The sample consisted of peripheral blood mononuclear cells (PBMCs), taken at baseline. The receptors shown here come from a human donor with classical Hodgkin lymphoma.

The chain has TRBV5-1 and TRBJ2-3; 11 bases are a match to TRBD2. With V trimmed by 5 bases and J by 12 bases, 8 bases remained unmatched. CDR3 length equals 13 residues. CDR1 and CDR2 from the germline V gene are SGHRS and YFSETQ. CDR3 region: CASSYLSGGEQYF. The CDR3 DNA sequence: TGCGCCAGCAGTTACCTTAGCGGGGGGGAACAGTATTTT. The complete variable domain, with remaining parts taken from reference TRBV5-1 and TRBJ2-3, reads KAGVTQTPRYLIKTRGQQVTLSCSPISGHRSVSWYQQTPGQGLQFLFEYFSETQRNKGNFPGRFSGRQFSNSRSEMNVSTLELGDSALYLCASSYLSGGEQYFGPGTRLTVL.

The rearrangement uses TRBV7-9 and TRBJ2-3; 7 positions agree with TRBD1. The CDR3 contains 16 residues. V lost 5 bases to trimming and J lost 4 bases; unmatched junction nucleotides: 12. Germline loops: CDR1 SEHNR, CDR2 FQNEAQ (reference sequence). CDR3 sequence (DNA): TGTGCCAGCAGCGCGACCTCCGGGACAGTTGCAGATACGCAGTATTTT. Encoded protein: CASSATSGTVADTQYF.

The CDR3 sequence is CASSLVAASNQPQHF. The CDR3 coding sequence is TGTGCCAGCAGCTTAGTAGCGGCCAGCAATCAGCCCCAGCATTTT. The chain links TRBV7-9 to TRBJ1-5, with D uncertain. With 1 base removed from V and 1 base from J, the gap between germline ends came to 8 bases. CDR3 length equals 15 residues. Germline V gene lookup returns CDR1 SEHNR and CDR2 FQNEAQ (reference sequence). Full variable domain (rest looked up from reference TRBV7-9 and TRBJ1-5): DTGVSQNPRHKITKRGQNVTFRCDPISEHNRLYWYRQTLGQGPEFLTYFQNEAQLEKSRLLSDRFSAERPKGSFSTLEIQRTEQGDSAMYLCASSLVAASNQPQHFGDGTRLSIL.

This clone was seen a few times. The V call is TRBV7-3, the J call TRBJ2-7; D remains ambiguous. Trimming pared 5 bases from V and 5 bases from J, leaving 22 bases between. The CDR3 sequence is 16 residues long. Germline V gene lookup returns CDR1 SGHTA and CDR2 FQGTGA. CDR3 residues: CASSPFEGYGVNEQYF. The CDR3 nucleotides are TGTGCCAGCAGCCCCTTTGAAGGGTACGGAGTCAACGAGCAGTACTTC.

V usage is TRBV18 and J usage is TRBJ1-3, with a tentative D call TRBD1 (6 bases). Trimming left V 1 base short and J 2 bases short, with 12 bases between. The CDR3 is 16 amino acids. Germline assignment: CDR1 KGHSH and CDR2 LQKENI. The CDR3 nucleotides read TGTGCCAGCTCACCACGCGGTCCAGGGGCTGGAAACACCATATATTTT. This translates into CASSPRGPGAGNTIYF. The whole variable domain, filled in from reference TRBV18 and TRBJ1-3, reads NAGVMQNPRHLVRRRGQEARLRCSPMKGHSHVYWYRQLPEEGLKFMVYLQKENIIDESGMPKERFSAEFPKEGPSILRIQQVVRGDSAAYFCASSPRGPGAGNTIYFGEGSWLTVV.

The chain is built from TRBV5-6 and TRBJ2-7; TRBD2 aligns across 13 bases. The CDR3 consists of 17 residues. Germline CDR1 SGHDT, CDR2 YYEEEE. J was trimmed by 6 bases and V by 4 bases; bases with no gene match: 13. The CDR3 region is CASSPYRTSGSIGEQYF. The CDR3 coding sequence is TGTGCCAGCAGCCCCTACCGGACTAGCGGGAGCATCGGCGAGCAGTACTTC.

The V call is TRBV7-9, the J call TRBJ2-5; D unclear. Germline-derived CDR1 and CDR2 are SEHNR and FQNEAQ (reference sequence). This CDR3 has 11 amino acids. V was shortened by 7 bases and J by 6 bases, with 9 bases between the two germline ends. CDR3 residues: CASTLGQTQYF. CDR3 bases: TGTGCCAGCACCCTCGGGCAGACCCAGTACTTC.

The DNA for the CDR3 is TGTGCCAGCCGGGACAGGGGAAACACCATATATTTT. It codes for CASRDRGNTIYF. J is TRBJ1-3 and V is TRBV2, with 8 bases lining up with TRBD1. The CDR3 contains 12 residues. Unmatched junction bases numbered 1, after V lost 8 bases and J lost 4 bases. Germline V gene sequence: CDR1 SNHLY, CDR2 FYNNEI.

In its sample, this clone was seen a few times. The chain joins TRBV29-1 to TRBJ1-1, with TRBD1 as a possible D gene (6 bases). Trimming cost V 4 bases and J 4 bases, with 16 bases left between them. The germline gives CDR1 SQVTM, CDR2 ANQGSEA. There are 14 residues in the CDR3. The CDR3 loop reads CSVAGGPGGTEAFF. CDR3 nucleotide sequence: TGCAGCGTTGCCGGGGGCCCCGGGGGCACTGAAGCTTTCTTT.

The V call is TRBV15, the J call TRBJ2-5; TRBD1 matches at 12 bases. V shed 5 bases, J shed 5 bases, and the junction held 6 bases outside the gene matches. Germline V gene sequence: CDR1 LNHNV, CDR2 YYDKDF (reference sequence). This CDR3 region has 15 residues. Here the CDR3 DNA reads TGTGCCACCAGCGGGGGACAGGGGGCAGGGGAGACCCAGTACTTC. Residues: CATSGGQGAGETQYF.

This chain joins TRBV7-2 and TRBJ1-3; D unclear. V was pared by 1 base and J by 0 bases, with 7 bases between. The CDR3 totals 15 residues. Germline V gene data show CDR1 as SGHTA and CDR2 as FQGNSA. The CDR3 region is CASSLGVGSGNTIYF. CDR3 coding DNA: TGTGCCAGCAGCTTAGGGGTCGGCTCTGGAAACACCATATATTTT.

The rearrangement uses TRBV6-6 and TRBJ2-5; 9 bases are a match to TRBD1. V lost 4 bases to trimming and J lost 2 bases; unmatched junction nucleotides: 5. CDR3 size: 15 residues. CDR1 is MNHNY and CDR2 is SVGAGI in the germline V gene (reference sequence). CDR3 bases: TGTGCCAGCAGTTTTTACAGGGGGCAGCAAGAGACCCAGTACTTC. Translated, it gives CASSFYRGQQETQYF.

The chain recombines TRBV30 with TRBJ1-1; 9 bases are a match to TRBD1. V lost 4 bases, J lost 7 bases, and 22 bases stayed unmatched. Germline V gene lookup returns CDR1 GTSNPN and CDR2 SVGIG (reference sequence). The CDR3 sequence is 18 residues long. The CDR3 bases are TGTGCCTGGACCGGCGACCTCTACAGGGGGCTCGTGGTCGATGAAGCTTTCTTT. It is translated as CAWTGDLYRGLVVDEAFF.

The chain links TRBV7-8 to TRBJ2-7, with 10 positions matching TRBD2. The germline gives CDR1 SGHVS, CDR2 FQNEAQ. This CDR3 contains 16 residues. The trim removed 5 bases at V and 2 bases at J, leaving 9 bases unmatched. The CDR3 coding sequence is TGTGCCAGCAGCCTCTACAGCGGGGGGGGCCCCTACGAGCAGTACTTC. It specifies CASSLYSGGGPYEQYF.

This clone was detected a few times. The V and J genes are TRBV23-1 and TRBJ1-1, with D unclear. TRBV23-1 is annotated as an ORF whose role is uncertain. V was shortened by 9 bases and J by 5 bases, with 10 bases between the two germline ends. The CDR3 consists of 11 residues. CDR3 residues: CARIGSTEAFF. The CDR3 DNA sequence: TGCGCCAGAATCGGCTCAACTGAAGCTTTCTTT.

On this clone itself: One end of the junction fails to match germline, which may point to a read error. The J gene is TRBJ2-7, the V gene TRBV10-3, with 13 bases matching TRBD2. This CDR3 contains 17 residues. The germline gives CDR1 ENHRY, CDR2 SYGVKD. CDR3 sequence: CTISGRTSGGLSYEQYF. As DNA, the CDR3 is TGTACCATCAGTGGCCGGACTAGCGGGGGCCTCTCCTACGAGCAGTACTTC.

In this sample, this clone turned up once. The chain recombines TRBV11-2 with TRBJ2-7; D is ambiguous. The CDR3 contains 13 residues. Germline V lookup: CDR1 SGHAT, CDR2 FQNNGV. V was pared by 1 base and J by 3 bases, with 7 bases between. CDR3 in amino acids: CASSLGLDYEQYF. CDR3 DNA sequence: TGTGCCAGCAGCTTAGGCCTAGACTACGAGCAGTACTTC.

V is TRBV7-9 and J is TRBJ1-2, with 10 bases identical to TRBD1. CDR3 length: 18 amino acids. The V segment lost 3 bases and the J segment 3 bases; nucleotides outside the gene matches: 13. CDR1 and CDR2 from the germline V gene are SEHNR and FQNEAQ (reference sequence). CDR3 nucleotides: TGTGCCAGCAGCTTCACGGGACAGGGGATAATCGGCGACTATGGCTACACCTTC. Translating it yields CASSFTGQGIIGDYGYTF.

This rearrangement joins TRBV9 to TRBJ2-7; 10 bases are a match to TRBD1. Trimming removed 5 bases from V and 5 bases from J; junction bases left unmatched: 7. The CDR3 consists of 14 residues. Germline CDR1 SGDLS, CDR2 YYNGEE. The CDR3 reads CASSARTGGDEQYF. The DNA for the CDR3 is TGTGCCAGCAGTGCTAGGACAGGGGGGGACGAGCAGTACTTC.

The gene calls are TRBV4-2 and TRBJ1-4; 8 bases fit TRBD1. The junction had 10 bases not matched to a gene; V was cut back by 4 bases and J by 3 bases. This CDR3 has 17 residues. Per the germline V gene, CDR1 is LGHNA and CDR2 is YNFKEQ. CDR3 nucleotides: TGTGCCAGCAGCCGAGGACAGGGAGAGAGGGCTAATGAAAAACTGTTTTTT. Translation gives CASSRGQGERANEKLFF.

This clone has just a few counts. The genes are TRBV27 and TRBJ1-2, with D hard to call. Deletions cut 4 bases from V and 4 bases from J, with 13 bases between. The germline V gene encodes CDR1 MNHEY and CDR2 SMNVEV (reference sequence). This CDR3 has 14 amino acids. CDR3 residues: CASSYGGQFYGYTF. DNA of the CDR3: TGTGCCAGCAGTTATGGAGGGCAGTTCTATGGCTACACCTTC.

The gene calls are TRBV6-6 and TRBJ1-1; weak D call: TRBD1 (5 bases). Germline CDR1 and CDR2: MNHNY and SVGAGI (reference sequence). The CDR3 length is 14 residues. V was trimmed by 2 bases and J by 3 bases, leaving 10 bases between them. Here the CDR3 DNA reads TGTGCCAGCAGTTACAGGGGTCGGGACACTGAAGCTTTCTTT. Its protein is CASSYRGRDTEAFF.

The rearrangement links TRBV27 to TRBJ2-7; 8 positions match TRBD2. Germline-derived CDR1 and CDR2 are MNHEY and SMNVEV (reference sequence). V lost 2 bases, J lost 2 bases, and 8 bases stayed unmatched. The CDR3 contains 16 residues. The CDR3 region is CASSLQPSGRTYEQYF. CDR3 coding DNA: TGTGCCAGCAGTTTACAACCAAGCGGGAGAACCTACGAGCAGTACTTC.

The V and J genes are TRBV9 and TRBJ2-7; TRBD1 might be the D (5 bases). CDR1 is SGDLS, CDR2 YYNGEE, per germline. CDR3 size: 13 residues. Deletions cut 0 bases from V and 7 bases from J, with 11 bases between. Here the CDR3 reads CASSVGGSREQYF. CDR3 DNA sequence: TGTGCCAGCAGCGTAGGGGGCAGTCGGGAGCAGTACTTC.

V is TRBV6-4 and J is TRBJ2-1; 10 nucleotides match TRBD2. Germline-derived CDR1 and CDR2 are MRHNA and SNTAGT. After removal of 0 bases from V and 7 bases from J, the junction contained 21 bases not matched to a gene. This CDR3 is 21 amino acids long. The CDR3 region has the DNA TGTGCCAGCAGTGACTCTCCTCTACTAGCGGGAAGTAACCATAAGGGGAATGAGCAGTTCTTC. This codes for CASSDSPLLAGSNHKGNEQFF.